The 23 T cell receptor beta chains below all came from one sample that was sequenced in a study of CD8 T cells in ankylosing spondylitis. TCRdb analysed the 5' RACE reads with MiXCR anew, one entry per CDR3 protein. Here the sample spans tens of thousands of distinct CDR3 sequences, roughly 27% being singletons. Sequencing was performed on blood, either unsorted or a sorted T cell fraction (not recorded which). The receptors stem from a male donor with ankylosing spondylitis or in good health (not recorded which).

This clonotype was found a few times. The chain recombines TRBV28 with TRBJ2-3, with a tentative D call TRBD2 (6 bases). Germline V gene sequence: CDR1 MDHEN, CDR2 SYDVKM. Trimming cost V 3 bases and J 4 bases, with 14 bases left between them. The CDR3 contains 15 residues. CDR3 in DNA: TGTGCCAGCAGTTTCGCGGGGCTTGATCCAGATACGCAGTATTTT. This gives the protein CASSFAGLDPDTQYF.

The genes are TRBV15 and TRBJ1-2; D is unresolved. The germline V gene encodes CDR1 LNHNV and CDR2 YYDKDF (reference sequence). The V and J ends lost 1 base and 7 bases respectively, with 13 bases between them. The CDR3 length is 14 residues. CDR3 DNA sequence: TGTGCCACCAGCAGAGGTCGGGATCTGCGTGGCTACACCTTC. Its protein is CATSRGRDLRGYTF.

Concerning this clonotype itself: The junction departs from the called germline gene at one end, perhaps through a read error. The V call is TRBV11-1, the J call TRBJ2-1, with TRBD2 matching 9 bases. Germline V gene lookup returns CDR1 SGHAT and CDR2 FQDESV (reference sequence). CDR3 length: 14 amino acids. CDR3 protein: CASSLAGTYNEQFF. The CDR3 coding sequence is TGTGCCAGCAGCCTAGCGGGGACCTACAATGAGCAGTTCTTC. The variable domain in full, completed from reference TRBV11-1 and TRBJ2-1, reads EAEVAQSPRYKITEKSQAVAFWCDPISGHATLYWYRQILGQGPELLVQFQDESVVDDSQLPKDRFSAERLKGVDSTLKIQPAELGDSAMYLCASSLAGTYNEQFFGPGTRLTVL.

This chain links TRBV15 with TRBJ2-7, with 8 bases identical to TRBD2. CDR3 size: 16 residues. V gave up 6 bases and J gave up 0 bases; unmatched junction bases: 10. Germline values: CDR1 LNHNV, CDR2 YYDKDF (reference sequence). The DNA for the CDR3 is TGTGCCACCAGGTCCGGCCTAGCGGGCTTCTCCTACGAGCAGTACTTC. This encodes CATRSGLAGFSYEQYF.

The chain joins TRBV11-2 to TRBJ2-1; possible D gene TRBD2, 6 bases. The CDR3 runs 14 residues. Germline lookup yields CDR1 SGHAT and CDR2 FQNNGV. V lost 1 base and J lost 8, with 12 bases in between. CDR3 in amino acids: CASSLGVRDYEQFF. CDR3 DNA sequence: TGTGCCAGCAGCTTAGGAGTCCGGGACTATGAGCAGTTCTTC. Full variable domain (rest looked up from reference TRBV11-2 and TRBJ2-1): EAGVAQSPRYKIIEKRQSVAFWCNPISGHATLYWYQQILGQGPKLLIQFQNNGVVDDSQLPKDRFSAERLKGVDSTLKIQPAKLEDSAVYLCASSLGVRDYEQFFGPGTRLTVL.

This clonotype appeared a few times. This rearrangement joins TRBV5-6 to TRBJ1-1; D uncertain. The CDR3 covers 13 residues. Germline V CDR1 and CDR2: SGHDT, YYEEEE. Trimming removed 3 bases from V and 3 bases from J, with 9 bases in between. The CDR3 sequence: CASSWGRDTEAFF. DNA of the CDR3: TGTGCCAGCAGCTGGGGTCGGGACACTGAAGCTTTCTTT. The full variable domain, its missing parts supplied by reference TRBV5-6 and TRBJ1-1, is DAGVTQSPTHLIKTRGQQVTLRCSPKSGHDTVSWYQQALGQGPQFIFQYYEEEERQRGNFPDRFSGHQFPNYSSELNVNALLLGDSALYLCASSWGRDTEAFFGQGTRLTVV.

Only a few counts were recorded for this clonotype. This rearrangement joins TRBV12-3 or TRBV12-4 to TRBJ2-5; D is unclear. With 2 bases removed from V and 1 base from J, the gap between germline ends came to 11 bases. The CDR3 length is 15 residues. The CDR3 region has the DNA TGTGCCAGCAGTTTATCCCCGCGCAGCCAAGAGACCCAGTACTTC. The encoded protein is CASSLSPRSQETQYF.

V gene TRBV20-1 combines with J gene TRBJ1-5, with a possible D match to TRBD1 (6 bases). The CDR3 is 12 residues long. Germline values: CDR1 DFQATT, CDR2 SNEGSKA (reference sequence). Trimming stripped 3 bases from V and 6 bases from J, with 9 bases between. CDR3 bases: TGCAGTGCTAGTAGGGGGAGTCAGCCCCAGCATTTT. Amino acids: CSASRGSQPQHF.

There are a few counts of this clonotype. The rearrangement links TRBV20-1 to TRBJ2-2; D not certain. The CDR3 sequence is 12 residues long. CDR1 DFQATT and CDR2 SNEGSKA come from the germline V gene (reference sequence). V gave up 5 bases and J gave up 9 bases, with 13 bases separating them. The CDR3 is CSAGSLGRELFF. CDR3 DNA sequence: TGCAGTGCTGGCTCCCTTGGCCGGGAGCTGTTTTTT.

The V and J genes are TRBV18 and TRBJ1-5; D not resolved. Germline CDR1 KGHSH, CDR2 LQKENI. The CDR3 loop spans 17 amino acids. V gave up 2 bases and J gave up 0 bases, with 14 bases separating them. Written as DNA, the CDR3 is TGTGCCAGCTCACCAGTCACAGTCTTGGGTAGCAATCAGCCCCAGCATTTT. It encodes CASSPVTVLGSNQPQHF.

This clonotype has just a few counts. This sequence joins TRBV5-1 and TRBJ2-1; 13 bases fit TRBD2. CDR1 is SGHRS, CDR2 YFSETQ, per germline. J lost 5 bases, V lost 6 bases, and 5 bases had no gene match. The CDR3 length is 15 residues. In DNA form, the CDR3 reads TGCGCCAGCAACCCACTAGCGGGGGGGAACAATGAGCAGTTCTTC. Translating it yields CASNPLAGGNNEQFF.

This clonotype was recorded at least ten times. This chain links TRBV5-1 with TRBJ2-1, with 9 bases fitting TRBD2. This CDR3 contains 14 residues. CDR1 SGHRS and CDR2 YFSETQ come from the germline V gene. Trimming cost V 0 bases and J 9 bases; bases outside gene matches: 4. The CDR3, as DNA: TGCGCCAGCAGCTTGGTTAGCGGGAGAACTGAGCAGTTCTTC. Amino acids: CASSLVSGRTEQFF. Based on the CDR3 plus reference TRBV5-1 and TRBJ2-1, the full variable domain is KAGVTQTPRYLIKTRGQQVTLSCSPISGHRSVSWYQQTPGQGLQFLFEYFSETQRNKGNFPGRFSGRQFSNSRSEMNVSTLELGDSALYLCASSLVSGRTEQFFGPGTRLTVL.

This sequence joins TRBV4-1 and TRBJ2-3, with D unclear. Trimming pared 0 bases from V and 3 bases from J, leaving 7 bases between. From germline, CDR1 is MGHRA and CDR2 YSYEKL. The CDR3 is 14 amino acids. The CDR3 DNA reads as TGCGCCAGCAGCCAAGACTTCTTAACAGATACGCAGTATTTT. Translation gives CASSQDFLTDTQYF.

V is TRBV18 and J is TRBJ2-7; TRBD2 is a possible D gene (5 bases). The CDR3 has 13 residues. V lost 3 bases to trimming and J lost 1 base, with 7 bases between them. Per the germline V gene, CDR1 is KGHSH and CDR2 is LQKENI. The CDR3 loop is CASSPGSSYEQYF. The DNA of the CDR3 is TGTGCCAGCTCACCGGGGAGTTCCTACGAGCAGTACTTC. Together with reference TRBV18 and TRBJ2-7, the CDR3 gives the full variable domain: NAGVMQNPRHLVRRRGQEARLRCSPMKGHSHVYWYRQLPEEGLKFMVYLQKENIIDESGMPKERFSAEFPKEGPSILRIQQVVRGDSAAYFCASSPGSSYEQYFGPGTRLTVT.

Many counts were recorded for this clonotype. The CDR3 DNA is TGCGCCAGCACCAATACCGGGCTAGCGGACAATGAGCAGTTCTTC. Translated, it gives CASTNTGLADNEQFF. This chain joins TRBV5-1 and TRBJ2-1, with 7 nucleotides matching TRBD2. With V trimmed by 6 bases and J by 5 bases, 11 bases remained unmatched. CDR3 length: 15 residues. CDR1 is SGHRS, CDR2 YFSETQ, per germline.

This chain links TRBV12-3 or TRBV12-4 with TRBJ2-1; D is undetermined. Trimming took 7 bases from V and 8 from J, leaving 9 bases between them. CDR3 length: 11 residues. In DNA, the CDR3 is TGTGCCAGCAAAATGGTGCATGAGCAGTTCTTC. Translation: CASKMVHEQFF.

This clonotype was picked up a small number of times. V gene TRBV11-2 combines with J gene TRBJ2-3; 7 bases align to TRBD2. V shed 3 bases and J 0 bases; nucleotides not matched to a gene: 3. Germline CDR1 reads SGHAT; CDR2 reads FQNNGV. This CDR3 has 15 amino acids. The CDR3: CASSFTSVSTDTQYF. In nucleotides, the CDR3 is TGTGCCAGCAGCTTTACTAGCGTTAGCACAGATACGCAGTATTTT.

The V call is TRBV7-9, the J call TRBJ2-3; D possibly corresponds to TRBD2 (7 bases). V was clipped by 8 bases and J by 1 base, with 16 bases between them. CDR1 is SEHNR, CDR2 FQNEAQ, per germline (reference sequence). The CDR3 covers 15 residues. CDR3 sequence: CASGLRGGRTDTQYF. In nucleotides, the CDR3 is TGTGCCAGCGGCCTTCGCGGGGGCCGCACAGATACGCAGTATTTT.

This sequence joins TRBV18 and TRBJ1-1; 8 bases agree with TRBD1. The CDR3 runs 14 residues. The germline V gene has CDR1 KGHSH and CDR2 LQKENI. V dropped 3 bases and J dropped 5; count of bases not matched to a gene: 5. The CDR3 coding sequence is TGTGCCAGCTCACCGTCGACAGGGGTGACTGAAGCTTTCTTT. Protein product: CASSPSTGVTEAFF. The full variable domain, its missing parts supplied by reference TRBV18 and TRBJ1-1, is NAGVMQNPRHLVRRRGQEARLRCSPMKGHSHVYWYRQLPEEGLKFMVYLQKENIIDESGMPKERFSAEFPKEGPSILRIQQVVRGDSAAYFCASSPSTGVTEAFFGQGTRLTVV.

This clonotype was seen a handful of times. CDR3 amino acids: CATSRDRGQSRNEQFF. In DNA form, the CDR3 reads TGTGCCACCAGCAGAGATCGGGGCCAGTCTCGGAATGAGCAGTTCTTC. The V and J genes are TRBV15 and TRBJ2-1; D may match TRBD1 or TRBD2 (5 bases each). This CDR3 is built from 16 residues. Trimming stripped 0 bases from V and 7 bases from J, with 16 bases between. Germline V gene sequence: CDR1 LNHNV, CDR2 YYDKDF (reference sequence).

This clonotype occurred a few times. The V call is TRBV12-3 or TRBV12-4, the J call TRBJ1-1, with D uncertain. This CDR3 has 14 amino acids. V lost 3 bases to trimming and J lost 0 bases, with 8 bases between them. CDR3 sequence: CASSFVSLNTEAFF. The CDR3 DNA reads TGTGCCAGCAGTTTTGTCTCTTTGAACACTGAAGCTTTCTTT.

This clonotype appeared a few times. The V call is TRBV10-2, the J call TRBJ2-6, with D perhaps matching TRBD1 or TRBD2 (5 bases each). This CDR3 spans 17 amino acids. Trimming removed 7 bases from V and 0 bases from J, with 16 bases in between. CDR1 and CDR2 from the germline V gene are WSHSY and SAAADI. CDR3 loop: CASTEGSVNSGANVLTF. DNA of the CDR3: TGCGCCAGCACAGAGGGGTCAGTGAACTCTGGGGCCAACGTCCTGACTTTC.

This clonotype was detected only a few times. The J gene is TRBJ1-2, the V gene TRBV12-3 or TRBV12-4; tentatively, D is TRBD1 (5 bases). The CDR3 length is 15 residues. Trimming took 0 bases from V and 3 from J, leaving 11 bases between them. CDR3 bases: TGTGCCAGCAGTTTAGCGCGGGGGAGGGACTATGGCTACACCTTC. Amino acids: CASSLARGRDYGYTF.